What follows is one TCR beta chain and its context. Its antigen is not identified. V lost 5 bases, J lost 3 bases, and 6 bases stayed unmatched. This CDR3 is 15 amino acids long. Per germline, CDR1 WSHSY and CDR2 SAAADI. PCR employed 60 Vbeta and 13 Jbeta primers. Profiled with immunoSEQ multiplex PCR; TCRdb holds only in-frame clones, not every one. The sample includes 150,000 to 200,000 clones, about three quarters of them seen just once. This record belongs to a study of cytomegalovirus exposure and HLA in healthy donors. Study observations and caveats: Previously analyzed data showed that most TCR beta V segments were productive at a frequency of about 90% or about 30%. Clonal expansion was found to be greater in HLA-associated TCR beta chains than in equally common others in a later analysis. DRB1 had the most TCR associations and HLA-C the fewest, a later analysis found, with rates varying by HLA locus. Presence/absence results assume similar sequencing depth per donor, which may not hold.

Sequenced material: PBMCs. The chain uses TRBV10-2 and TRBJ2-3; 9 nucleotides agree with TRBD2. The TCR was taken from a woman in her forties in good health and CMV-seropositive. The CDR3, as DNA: TGCGCCAGCAGTTTGCTAGCGGGGAGGACAGATACGCAGTATTTT. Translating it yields CASSLLAGRTDTQYF.